This T cell receptor beta chain was sequenced during a study of blood T cells in healthy people across ages (dated by TCRdb to between 2014 and 2017). Regarding the study in general: Template switching captured roughly one uniquely barcoded TCR beta cDNA molecule per two T cells in model experiments. To track age-related changes in TCR beta repertoire diversity, the study relied on deep sequencing normalized with unique cDNA molecular identifiers. Donors were grouped into four age groups: young (average approximately 15 years), middle-aged (around 39), aged (around 60) and long-lived (just over 80). To avoid experimental bias, donors of different ages were distributed randomly across sequencing lanes. Using the same blood draw, the study looked at two additional independent replicas of 1 million unique cDNA reads for two donors, one aged 18 to 30 and the other aged 80 or older. Results and caveats for the whole study, not just this receptor: Conclusive comparison of naive and antigen-experienced compartments was prevented by the profiling of bulk unsorted PBMCs. Because donor CMV infection status was unknown, age-related changes in expanded clonotypes were potentially confounded. As age increased, observed TCR beta diversity per million T cells dropped in a roughly linear way, and a significant reduction was already evident by age 40. Compared with the aged group, the long-lived group had more naive CD4+ T cells, fewer expanded clones and increased TCR diversity, a pattern suggesting age selection. Observed TCR beta diversity correlated strongly with the percentage of naive T cells measured by flow cytometry. Estimates of total diversity based on one million sequenced T cells were regarded as lower bounds and as underestimates.

As concerns this clonotype: The specificity of this receptor is unknown. Base qualities were left out, and no much larger clone turns up one base away.

The 35 to 40 donors, aged about 6 to 95 years, were systemically healthy Caucasian individuals from Russia. Each donor gave ten milliliters of peripheral blood, collected into EDTA-treated Vacutainer tubes. Ficoll-Paque density-gradient centrifugation was used to isolate PBMCs, with at least 6.5 million obtained per sample. Trizol reagent was used to extract total RNA from PBMCs, with at least 5.5 micrograms per sample. For every donor, an aliquot of PBMCs went through flow cytometry to measure the percentages of naive CD45RAhigh/CD27high T cells. The library was generated by 5' RACE. Sequencer: Illumina HiSeq 2500. A second about 7 to 11 cycle PCR used a sample-barcoded 5' primer and a J-beta primer mix. A template-switch 5' adaptor carrying 12 random nucleotides introduced a unique molecular identifier onto each TCR beta cDNA molecule. Each sample yielded at least 2.5 million CDR3-containing paired-end reads. First-strand cDNA was synthesized from all RNA with the Mint cDNA synthesis kit, primed by a TRBC-specific oligonucleotide. Following uracil-DNA glycosylase treatment, all cDNA underwent a first 18-cycle PCR with the universal primers M1SS and BC2_uni_R. The authors' analysis ran thus. Normalization of each sample was performed by random selection of 1 million high-quality reads, each carrying a distinct molecular identifier. Instead of being binned into consensus sequences, reads that shared molecular identifiers were thrown out. CDR3 identification, clonotype clustering and error correction used MiTCR with a Q25 quality threshold and the strictest error-elimination algorithm. A nonparametric unseen species model using Euler transformation provided a lower-bound estimate of total TCR beta diversity. TCRdb reprocessing: public reads trimmed at Q25 with fastp, clones called with MiXCR, in-frame beta chains kept. Rows with one shared CDR3 protein collapse into an entry with the most common genes and DNA. For this entry, the V and J calls and clone size follow TCRdb and not the study's own pipeline. This sample has 850,000 to 1,000,000 distinct CDR3 sequences in its table, and roughly 51% of those were observed once. The ten largest clones capture about 20% of the sample.

Sequences SEHNR (CDR1) and FQNEAQ (CDR2) are obtained from the germline V gene (reference sequence). V is cut by 0 bases and J by 7 bases, and the space between the germline ends is 9 bases. The CDR3 runs 13 residues from the cysteine to the phenylalanine. Just the 39-base CDR3 DNA is kept, in frame starting at base 1. The receptor comes from a woman aged 55-69 years in good health. Sequencing used blood. The sequence is built from TRBV7-9 and TRBJ1-2, with the D gene not clear enough to name. The CDR3 corresponds to CASSLANVGGYTF. DNA sequence: TGTGCCAGCAGCTTAGCGAATGTTGGTGGCTACACCTTC. Reference TRBV7-9 and TRBJ1-2 genes cover what lies past the CDR3, so the full variable domain is DTGVSQNPRHKITKRGQNVTFRCDPISEHNRLYWYRQTLGQGPEFLTYFQNEAQLEKSRLLSDRFSAERPKGSFSTLEIQRTEQGDSAMYLCASSLANVGGYTFGSGTRLTVV.